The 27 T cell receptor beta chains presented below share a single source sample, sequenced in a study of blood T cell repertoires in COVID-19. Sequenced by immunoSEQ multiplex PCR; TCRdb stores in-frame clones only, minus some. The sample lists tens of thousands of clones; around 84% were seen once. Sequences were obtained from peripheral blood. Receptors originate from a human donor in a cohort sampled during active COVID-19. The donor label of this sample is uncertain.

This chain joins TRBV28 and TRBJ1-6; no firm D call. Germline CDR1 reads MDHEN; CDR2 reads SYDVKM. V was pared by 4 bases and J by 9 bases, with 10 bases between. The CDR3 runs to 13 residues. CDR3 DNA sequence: TGTGCCAGCAGTTCCTTAGGGAGTTCACCCCTCCACTTT. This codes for CASSSLGSSPLHF. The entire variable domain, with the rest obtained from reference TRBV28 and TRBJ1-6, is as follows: DVKVTQSSRYLVKRTGEKVFLECVQDMDHENMFWYRQDPGLGLRLIYFSYDVKMKEKGDIPEGYSVSREKKERFSLILESASTNQTSMYLCASSSLGSSPLHFGNGTRLTVT.

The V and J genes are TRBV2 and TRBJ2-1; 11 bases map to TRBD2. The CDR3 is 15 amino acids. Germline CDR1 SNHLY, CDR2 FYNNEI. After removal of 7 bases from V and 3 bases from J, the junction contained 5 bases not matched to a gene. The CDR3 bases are TGTGCCAGCAATCGACTAGCGGGATTCTACAATGAGCAGTTCTTC. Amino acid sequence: CASNRLAGFYNEQFF.

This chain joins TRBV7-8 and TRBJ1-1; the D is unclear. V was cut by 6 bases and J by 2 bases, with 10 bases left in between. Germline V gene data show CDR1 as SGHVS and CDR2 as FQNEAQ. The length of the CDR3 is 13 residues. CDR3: CASSLYSNTEAFF. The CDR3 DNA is TGTGCCAGCAGTTTATACAGTAACACTGAAGCTTTCTTT.

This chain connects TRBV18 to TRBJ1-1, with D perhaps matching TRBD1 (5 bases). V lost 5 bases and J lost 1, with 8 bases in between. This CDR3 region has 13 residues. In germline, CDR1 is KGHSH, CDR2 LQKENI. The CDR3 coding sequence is TGTGCCAGCTCAGGTCAGGGGAACACTGAAGCTTTCTTT. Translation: CASSGQGNTEAFF.

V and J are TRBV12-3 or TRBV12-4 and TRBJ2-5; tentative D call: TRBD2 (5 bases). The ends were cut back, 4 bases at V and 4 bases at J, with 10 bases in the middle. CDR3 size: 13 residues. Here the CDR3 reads CASSSDYPETQYF. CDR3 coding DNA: TGTGCCAGCAGTTCAGACTACCCAGAGACCCAGTACTTC.

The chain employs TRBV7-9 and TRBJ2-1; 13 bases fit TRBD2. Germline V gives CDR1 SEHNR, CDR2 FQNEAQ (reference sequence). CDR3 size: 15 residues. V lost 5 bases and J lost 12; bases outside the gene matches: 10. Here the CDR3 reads CASSRGLAGSAAQFF. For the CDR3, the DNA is TGTGCCAGCAGCCGGGGACTAGCGGGGTCGGCCGCGCAGTTCTTC.

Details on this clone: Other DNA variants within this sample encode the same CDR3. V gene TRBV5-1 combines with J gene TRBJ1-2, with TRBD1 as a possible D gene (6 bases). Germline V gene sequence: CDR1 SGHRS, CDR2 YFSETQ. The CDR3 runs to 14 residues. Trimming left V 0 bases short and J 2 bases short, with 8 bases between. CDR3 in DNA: TGCGCCAGCAGCTTGGGGCAGGGGAACTATGGCTACACCTTC. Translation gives CASSLGQGNYGYTF.

The CDR3, as DNA: TGTGCCTGGAGTGTCCCGGGGCAGGGGTTTGACTATGGCTACACCTTC. Translated, it gives CAWSVPGQGFDYGYTF. V and J are TRBV30 and TRBJ1-2, with a possible D match to TRBD1 (6 bases). Germline loops: CDR1 GTSNPN, CDR2 SVGIG (reference sequence). V was trimmed by 0 bases and J by 3 bases, leaving 17 bases between them. CDR3 length equals 16 residues. Based on the CDR3 plus reference TRBV30 and TRBJ1-2, the full variable domain is SQTIHQWPATLVQPVGSPLSLECTVEGTSNPNLYWYRQAAGRGLQLLFYSVGIGQISSEVPQNLSASRPQDRQFILSSKKLLLSDSGFYLCAWSVPGQGFDYGYTFGSGTRLTVV.

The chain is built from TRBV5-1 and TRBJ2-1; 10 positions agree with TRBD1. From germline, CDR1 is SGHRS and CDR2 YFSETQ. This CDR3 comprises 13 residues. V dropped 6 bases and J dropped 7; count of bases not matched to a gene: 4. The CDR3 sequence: CASNQGQGNEQFF. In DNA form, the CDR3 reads TGCGCCAGCAACCAGGGACAGGGGAATGAGCAGTTCTTC.

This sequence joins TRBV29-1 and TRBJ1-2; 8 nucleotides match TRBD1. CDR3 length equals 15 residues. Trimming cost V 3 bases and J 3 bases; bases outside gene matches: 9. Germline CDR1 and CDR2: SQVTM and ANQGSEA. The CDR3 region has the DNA TGCAGCGTTGAGGCCCGGACAGGGAAGGACTATGGCTACACCTTC. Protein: CSVEARTGKDYGYTF.

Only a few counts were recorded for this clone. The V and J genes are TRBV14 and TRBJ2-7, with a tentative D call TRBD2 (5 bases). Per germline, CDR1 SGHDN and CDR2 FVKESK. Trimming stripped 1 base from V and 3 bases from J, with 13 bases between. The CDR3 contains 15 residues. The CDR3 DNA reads TGTGCCAGCAGCCAAGGCCAGACTAACTACTACGAGCAGTACTTC. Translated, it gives CASSQGQTNYYEQYF.

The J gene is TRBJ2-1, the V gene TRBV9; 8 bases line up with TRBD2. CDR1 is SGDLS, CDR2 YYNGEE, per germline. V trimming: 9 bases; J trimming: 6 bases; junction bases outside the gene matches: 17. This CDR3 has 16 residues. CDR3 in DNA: TGTGCCAAAGGACAGCGGGAGTACTTGAATTGCAATGAGCAGTTCTTC. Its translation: CAKGQREYLNCNEQFF.

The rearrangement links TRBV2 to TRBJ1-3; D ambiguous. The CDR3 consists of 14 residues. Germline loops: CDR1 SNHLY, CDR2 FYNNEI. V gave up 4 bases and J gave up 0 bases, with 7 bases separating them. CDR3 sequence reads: CASSGSSSGNTIYF. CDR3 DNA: TGTGCCAGCAGTGGAAGTAGCTCTGGAAACACCATATATTTT.

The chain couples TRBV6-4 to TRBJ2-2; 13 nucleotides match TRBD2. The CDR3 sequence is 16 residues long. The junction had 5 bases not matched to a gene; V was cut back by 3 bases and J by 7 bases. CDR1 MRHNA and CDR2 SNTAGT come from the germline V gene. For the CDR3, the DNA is TGTGCCAGCAGTGAAGGACTAGCGGGAGCTGGCGGGGAGCTGTTTTTT. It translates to CASSEGLAGAGGELFF.

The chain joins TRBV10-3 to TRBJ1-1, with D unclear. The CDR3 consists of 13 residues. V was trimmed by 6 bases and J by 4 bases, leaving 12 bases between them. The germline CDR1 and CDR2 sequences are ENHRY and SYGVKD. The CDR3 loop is CAISLSLSTEAFF. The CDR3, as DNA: TGTGCCATCAGCCTCTCCCTATCCACTGAAGCTTTCTTT.

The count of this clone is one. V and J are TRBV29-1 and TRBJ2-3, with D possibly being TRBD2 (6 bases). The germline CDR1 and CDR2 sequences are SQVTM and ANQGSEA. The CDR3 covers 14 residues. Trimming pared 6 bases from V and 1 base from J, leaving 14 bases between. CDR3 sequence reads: CSVRGSLRTDTQYF. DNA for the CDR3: TGCAGCGTACGGGGGTCACTTCGCACAGATACGCAGTATTTT.

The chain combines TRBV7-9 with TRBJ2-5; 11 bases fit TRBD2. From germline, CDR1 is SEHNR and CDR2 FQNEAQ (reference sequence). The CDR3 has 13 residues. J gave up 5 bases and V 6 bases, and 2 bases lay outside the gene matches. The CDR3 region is CASSIAGGETQYF. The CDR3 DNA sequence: TGTGCCAGCAGTATAGCGGGAGGGGAGACCCAGTACTTC.

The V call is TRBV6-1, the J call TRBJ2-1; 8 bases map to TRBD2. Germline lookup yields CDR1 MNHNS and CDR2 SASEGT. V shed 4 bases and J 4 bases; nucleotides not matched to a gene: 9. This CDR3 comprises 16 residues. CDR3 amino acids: CASSGAVAGQYNEQFF. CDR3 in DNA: TGTGCCAGCAGTGGGGCTGTAGCGGGACAATACAATGAGCAGTTCTTC.

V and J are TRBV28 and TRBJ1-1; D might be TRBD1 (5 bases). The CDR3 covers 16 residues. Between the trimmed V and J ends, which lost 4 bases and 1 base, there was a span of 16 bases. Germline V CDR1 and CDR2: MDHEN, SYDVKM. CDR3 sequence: CASSSGGTDKNTEAFF. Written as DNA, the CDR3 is TGTGCCAGCAGTTCCGGGGGGACCGACAAGAACACTGAAGCTTTCTTT.

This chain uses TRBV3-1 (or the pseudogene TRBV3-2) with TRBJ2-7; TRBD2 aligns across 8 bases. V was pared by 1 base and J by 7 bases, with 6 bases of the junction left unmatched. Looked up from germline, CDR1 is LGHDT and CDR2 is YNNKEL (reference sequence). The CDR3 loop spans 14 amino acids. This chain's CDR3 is CASSQAGGAREQYF. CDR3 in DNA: TGTGCCAGCAGCCAAGCGGGAGGGGCGAGAGAGCAGTACTTC.

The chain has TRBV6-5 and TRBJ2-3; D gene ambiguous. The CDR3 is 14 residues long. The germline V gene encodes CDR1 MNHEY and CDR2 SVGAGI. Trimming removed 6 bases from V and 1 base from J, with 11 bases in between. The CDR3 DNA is TGTGCCAGCAGCCCCAACGCGGGCACAGATACGCAGTATTTT. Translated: CASSPNAGTDTQYF.

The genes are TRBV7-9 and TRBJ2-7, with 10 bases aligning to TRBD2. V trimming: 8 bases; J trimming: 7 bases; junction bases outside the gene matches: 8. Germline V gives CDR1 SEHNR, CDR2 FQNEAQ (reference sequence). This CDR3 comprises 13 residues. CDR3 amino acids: CASASSGGWEQYF. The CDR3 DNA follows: TGTGCCAGCGCTTCTAGCGGGGGTTGGGAGCAGTACTTC.

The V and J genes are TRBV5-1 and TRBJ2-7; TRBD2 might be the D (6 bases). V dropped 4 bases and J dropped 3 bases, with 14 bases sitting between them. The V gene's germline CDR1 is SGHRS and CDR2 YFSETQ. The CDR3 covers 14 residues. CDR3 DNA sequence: TGCGCCAGCAGCGCGGGACCCCGGAACTACGAGCAGTACTTC. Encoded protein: CASSAGPRNYEQYF.

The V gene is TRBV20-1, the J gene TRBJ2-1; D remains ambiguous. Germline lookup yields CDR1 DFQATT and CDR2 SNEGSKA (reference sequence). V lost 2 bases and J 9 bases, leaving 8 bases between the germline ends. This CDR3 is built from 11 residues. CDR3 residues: CSARTLREQFF. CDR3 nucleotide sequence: TGCAGTGCTAGAACTCTGCGTGAGCAGTTCTTC.

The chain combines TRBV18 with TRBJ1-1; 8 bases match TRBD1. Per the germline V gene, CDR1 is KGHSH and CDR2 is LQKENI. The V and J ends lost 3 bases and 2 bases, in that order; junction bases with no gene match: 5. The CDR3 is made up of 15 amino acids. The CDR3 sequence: CASSPIGQGNTEAFF. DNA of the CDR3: TGTGCCAGCTCACCTATAGGACAGGGTAACACTGAAGCTTTCTTT.

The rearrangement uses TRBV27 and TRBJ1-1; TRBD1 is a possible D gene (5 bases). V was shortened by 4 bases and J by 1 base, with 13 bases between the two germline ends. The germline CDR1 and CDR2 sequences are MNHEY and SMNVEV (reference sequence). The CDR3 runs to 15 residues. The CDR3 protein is CASSSLGGGNTEAFF. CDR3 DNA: TGTGCCAGCAGTTCATTAGGCGGGGGGAACACTGAAGCTTTCTTT.

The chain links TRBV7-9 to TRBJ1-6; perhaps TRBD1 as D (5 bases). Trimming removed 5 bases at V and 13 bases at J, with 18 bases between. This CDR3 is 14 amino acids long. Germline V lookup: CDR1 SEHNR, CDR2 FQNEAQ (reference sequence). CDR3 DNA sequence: TGTGCCAGCAGCCCAATGGACGGCGGGGGGCCCCTCCACTTT. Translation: CASSPMDGGGPLHF.